This T cell receptor (beta chain) is from a study of early T cells in non-severe SARS-CoV-2 infection. Study details: With bulk RNA from unsorted whole blood as input, sequencing yielded unpaired chains.

Germline-derived CDR1 and CDR2 are SGHAT and FQNNGV. The CDR3 has 16 amino acids. V lost 2 bases, J lost 2 bases, and 16 bases lay in between. Unique molecular identifiers (one per individual cDNA molecule) were attached. TCRdb reanalysed the 5' RACE reads using MiXCR and keeps one entry per CDR3 protein. The profile shows approximately 67,000 distinct CDR3 sequences, around a tenth of them singletons. The V call is TRBV11-2, the J call TRBJ2-7; D is uncertain. This sequence originates from an adult who was a healthcare worker with PCR-confirmed SARS-CoV-2 infection or an uninfected control (not recorded which). Sequenced: whole blood. The CDR3 sequence: CASSLIFTASPYEQYF. The DNA of the CDR3 is TGTGCCAGCAGCTTAATCTTTACAGCGTCCCCCTACGAGCAGTACTTC. Combining the CDR3 with reference TRBV11-2 and TRBJ2-7 gives the whole variable domain EAGVAQSPRYKIIEKRQSVAFWCNPISGHATLYWYQQILGQGPKLLIQFQNNGVVDDSQLPKDRFSAERLKGVDSTLKIQPAKLEDSAVYLCASSLIFTASPYEQYFGPGTRLTVT.